These 20 T cell receptor beta chains came from one sample sequenced in a study of blood T cell repertoires in COVID-19. This table comes from immunoSEQ multiplex PCR, and its TCRdb copy is limited to in-frame clones, with some not included. Here the sample spans 140,000 to 150,000 clones, 85% to 90% being singletons. Material for sequencing was PBMCs or T cells enriched from blood (not recorded which). These receptors came from a man between 60 and 75 years old who had recovered from COVID-19.

The chain employs TRBV6-5 and TRBJ2-7; D perhaps matches TRBD1 (6 bases). Between the trimmed V and J ends, which lost 4 bases and 1 base, there was a span of 8 bases. There are 13 residues in the CDR3. Germline CDR1 and CDR2: MNHEY and SVGAGI. CDR3 residues: CASSWDMSYEQYF. CDR3 nucleotides: TGTGCCAGCAGTTGGGACATGTCCTACGAGCAGTACTTC.

DNA for the CDR3: TGTGCCAGCAGGGACACGGATAGCAATCAGCCCCAGCATTTT. It yields the protein CASRDTDSNQPQHF. J is TRBJ1-5 and V is TRBV5-5, with D possibly TRBD1 on 5 matching bases. This CDR3 spans 14 amino acids. Trimming stripped 5 bases from V and 0 bases from J, with 9 bases between. Germline values: CDR1 SGHKS, CDR2 YYEKEE (reference sequence). The entire variable domain, with the rest obtained from reference TRBV5-5 and TRBJ1-5, is as follows: DAGVTQSPTHLIKTRGQQVTLRCSPISGHKSVSWYQQVLGQGPQFIFQYYEKEERGRGNFPDRFSARQFPNYSSELNVNALLLGDSALYLCASRDTDSNQPQHFGDGTRLSIL.

The chain recombines TRBV5-1 with TRBJ1-2; 7 bases line up with TRBD1. The V gene's germline CDR1 is SGHRS and CDR2 YFSETQ. Trimming removed 3 bases from V and 4 bases from J; junction bases left unmatched: 3. The CDR3 extends over 13 amino acids. CDR3: CASSSWTGYGYTF. The CDR3 coding sequence is TGCGCCAGCAGCTCCTGGACAGGCTATGGCTACACCTTC. The full variable domain, completed using reference TRBV5-1 and TRBJ1-2, is KAGVTQTPRYLIKTRGQQVTLSCSPISGHRSVSWYQQTPGQGLQFLFEYFSETQRNKGNFPGRFSGRQFSNSRSEMNVSTLELGDSALYLCASSSWTGYGYTFGSGTRLTVV.

The chain recombines TRBV7-2 with TRBJ1-4; possible D gene TRBD1, 5 bases. V shed 5 bases and J shed 7 bases, with 8 bases lying between them. This CDR3 comprises 12 residues. Germline lookup yields CDR1 SGHTA and CDR2 FQGNSA. Here the CDR3 DNA reads TGTGCCAGCAGCCCCCAGGGTGAAAAACTGTTTTTT. Amino acid sequence: CASSPQGEKLFF.

The chain recombines TRBV18 with TRBJ1-2; 11 nucleotides align to TRBD1. The CDR3 runs 15 residues. Germline V lookup: CDR1 KGHSH, CDR2 LQKENI. The ends lost 5 bases at V and 5 bases at J; junction bases unmatched: 7. In DNA, the CDR3 is TGTGCCAGCTCAAAGGACAGGGGGCATCGGTATGGCTACACCTTC. Protein: CASSKDRGHRYGYTF.

The chain links TRBV28 to TRBJ2-1, with TRBD2 matching 10 bases. The J segment lost 8 bases and the V segment lost 7 bases, leaving 14 bases of the junction unmatched. The V gene's germline CDR1 is MDHEN and CDR2 SYDVKM. The CDR3 is 16 residues long. The CDR3 nucleotides read TGTGCCAGCACCAGGTGGGCTAGCGGGAGAGGGGATGAGCAGTTCTTC. Protein sequence: CASTRWASGRGDEQFF.

This sequence joins TRBV10-3 and TRBJ2-3; TRBD1 matches at 9 bases. With 4 bases clipped from V and 3 bases from J, the junction kept 8 bases outside the gene matches. This CDR3 contains 16 residues. Germline CDR1 and CDR2: ENHRY and SYGVKD. CDR3 nucleotides: TGTGCCATCAGTGGGGGATCGGGACAGGGTACAGATACGCAGTATTTT. Amino acids: CAISGGSGQGTDTQYF.

This clone occurred once. The chain has TRBV28 and TRBJ1-1, with D tentatively TRBD1 (6 bases). The CDR3 has 12 amino acids. The germline V gene has CDR1 MDHEN and CDR2 SYDVKM. V lost 4 bases to trimming and J lost 4 bases, with 7 bases between them. CDR3 sequence reads: CASSSGVTEAFF. As DNA, the CDR3 is TGTGCCAGCAGTTCAGGGGTCACTGAAGCTTTCTTT.

The chain employs TRBV5-1 and TRBJ1-4; the match to TRBD1 covers 7 bases. Germline V gene data show CDR1 as SGHRS and CDR2 as YFSETQ. J lost 4 bases, V lost 4 bases, and 4 bases had no gene match. CDR3 length: 14 amino acids. CDR3 coding DNA: TGCGCCAGCAGCGCAGGGGGAGTTAATGAAAAACTGTTTTTT. It is translated as CASSAGGVNEKLFF.

J is TRBJ2-2 and V is TRBV19; D uncertain. With 6 bases removed from V and 3 bases from J, the gap between germline ends came to 14 bases. Per the germline V gene, CDR1 is LNHDA and CDR2 is SQIVND (reference sequence). This CDR3 spans 15 amino acids. In DNA form, the CDR3 reads TGTGCCAGTAGGACCCCCGCAACAGACACCGGGGAGCTGTTTTTT. Protein: CASRTPATDTGELFF.

CDR3 loop: CAWRGDRLYGYTF. In nucleotides, the CDR3 is TGTGCCTGGAGGGGGGACAGACTCTATGGCTACACCTTC. The V gene is TRBV30, the J gene TRBJ1-2; 7 bases map to TRBD1. The CDR3 sequence is 13 residues long. V gave up 3 bases and J gave up 4 bases; unmatched junction bases: 5. In germline, CDR1 is GTSNPN, CDR2 SVGIG (reference sequence).

The chain is built from TRBV2 and TRBJ1-2; maybe TRBD1 (6 bases). Germline V gene data show CDR1 as SNHLY and CDR2 as FYNNEI. Trimming removed 4 bases at V and 5 bases at J, with 11 bases between. This CDR3 contains 13 residues. The CDR3 region is CASSVEGGYGYTF. CDR3 DNA sequence: TGTGCCAGCAGTGTCGAGGGGGGGTATGGCTACACCTTC.

The rearrangement uses TRBV6-5 and TRBJ2-3; TRBD2 matches at 11 bases. Germline V gives CDR1 MNHEY, CDR2 SVGAGI. The V and J ends lost 2 bases and 1 base, in that order; junction bases with no gene match: 2. The CDR3 spans 16 residues. The CDR3 sequence is CASSYGLAGGTDTQYF. The DNA of the CDR3 is TGTGCCAGCAGTTACGGACTAGCGGGTGGCACAGATACGCAGTATTTT.

The CDR3: CASSHQGDIGNTIYF. CDR3 DNA: TGCGCCAGCAGTCACCAGGGCGATATTGGAAACACCATATATTTT. This chain links TRBV23-1 with TRBJ1-3, with D possibly matching TRBD1 (5 bases). TRBV23-1 is filed as an ORF, its function uncertain. The CDR3 is 15 residues long. Between the trimmed V and J ends, which lost 3 bases and 3 bases, there was a span of 12 bases.

The chain combines TRBV6-5 with TRBJ2-7, with a weak D call TRBD2 (6 bases). Per germline, CDR1 MNHEY and CDR2 SVGAGI. V lost 2 bases to trimming and J lost 0 bases, with 14 bases between them. The length of the CDR3 is 16 residues. CDR3 nucleotides: TGTGCCAGCAGTTACCGTCCGGGACTTAGCTCCTACGAGCAGTACTTC. It yields the protein CASSYRPGLSSYEQYF.

The J gene is TRBJ2-6, the V gene TRBV7-8; D remains ambiguous. The V end was cut by 5 bases, the J end by 4 bases, with 9 bases between. CDR1 is SGHVS, CDR2 FQNEAQ, per germline. The CDR3 extends over 14 amino acids. The CDR3 loop is CASSPVVGANVLTF. For the CDR3, the DNA is TGTGCCAGCAGCCCCGTCGTCGGGGCCAACGTCCTGACTTTC.

The chain joins TRBV7-2 to TRBJ1-5, with 8 bases fitting TRBD1. The CDR3 runs 13 residues. With V trimmed by 5 bases and J by 11 bases, 8 bases remained unmatched. The germline CDR1 and CDR2 sequences are SGHTA and FQGNSA. The CDR3 loop reads CASSPGQGFTQHF. CDR3 in DNA: TGTGCCAGCAGCCCCGGACAGGGCTTCACCCAGCATTTT. The complete variable domain, with remaining parts taken from reference TRBV7-2 and TRBJ1-5, reads GAGVSQSPSNKVTEKGKDVELRCDPISGHTALYWYRQSLGQGLEFLIYFQGNSAPDKSGLPSDRFSAERTGGSVSTLTIQRTQQEDSAVYLCASSPGQGFTQHFGDGTRLSIL.

The J gene is TRBJ1-4, the V gene TRBV2; D is undetermined. The germline CDR1 and CDR2 sequences are SNHLY and FYNNEI. Trimming shortened V by 6 bases and J by 6 bases, and 5 bases separated the two germline ends. This CDR3 is built from 11 residues. The CDR3 DNA sequence: TGTGCCAGCAGCCCCTATGAAAAACTGTTTTTT. Protein: CASSPYEKLFF.

The genes are TRBV10-3 and TRBJ2-1; D possibly corresponds to TRBD1 (6 bases). Germline lookup yields CDR1 ENHRY and CDR2 SYGVKD. The CDR3 contains 13 residues. V was trimmed by 7 bases and J by 7 bases, leaving 14 bases between them. CDR3 sequence reads: CAIKIAQGNEQFF. For the CDR3, the DNA is TGTGCCATCAAGATTGCACAGGGAAATGAGCAGTTCTTC.

The chain recombines TRBV2 with TRBJ2-2; D is perhaps TRBD2 (5 bases). CDR1 is SNHLY and CDR2 is FYNNEI in the germline V gene. CDR3 length: 13 amino acids. Trimming took off 4 bases at V and 7 bases at J, with 10 bases between the two ends. The CDR3 sequence: CASSGGMDGELFF. The CDR3 nucleotides read TGTGCCAGCAGTGGAGGGATGGACGGGGAGCTGTTTTTT.